This T cell receptor beta chain was documented in a study of blood T cell repertoires in COVID-19. Clones were read by immunoSEQ multiplex PCR, and TCRdb kept only the in-frame ones, dropping some. This sample has 150,000 to 190,000 clones, with about 86% found just once. Categorization into cohorts depended on clinical history that participants reported. Among Cohort 3 donors, those recovered had two negative PCRs, clearance, or symptom resolution. Trimming took 3 bases from V and 7 from J; bases not matched to a gene: 15. CDR1 and CDR2 (germline): KGHSH, LQKENI. The CDR3 length is 17 residues. This sequence was found in a man aged 45-65 years who had recovered from COVID-19. V usage is TRBV18 and J usage is TRBJ1-2; 9 positions agree with TRBD1. Specimen: PBMCs or T cells enriched from blood (not recorded which). CDR3 in DNA: TGTGCCAGCTCACCGCAACCGGGACAGGGACTTTCGGTTGGCTACACCTTC. Residues: CASSPQPGQGLSVGYTF.